The 31 T cell receptor beta chains below were found in one sample sequenced in a study of OX40 agonist ivuxolimab in advanced cancers. Using immunoSEQ multiplex PCR, the repertoire was profiled, and TCRdb retains in-frame clones only, with some absent. The table includes 45,000 to 50,000 clones, around nine tenths detected once. Sequences were derived from CD4+ or CD8+ T cells sorted from blood, sampled in a trial of the OX40 agonist ivuxolimab. The receptors were gathered from an adult with an advanced solid tumor such as melanoma, head and neck, liver or kidney cancer.

The chain joins TRBV18 to TRBJ1-4; D call uncertain. In germline, CDR1 is KGHSH, CDR2 LQKENI. The CDR3 length is 13 residues. V lost 5 bases to trimming and J lost 7 bases, with 11 bases between them. The DNA for the CDR3 is TGTGCCAGCTCAAAAGCTGAGGTTGAAAAACTGTTTTTT. Amino acids: CASSKAEVEKLFF.

The chain is built from TRBV4-1 and TRBJ1-5, with D tentatively TRBD1 (5 bases). In germline, CDR1 is MGHRA, CDR2 YSYEKL. The CDR3 covers 15 residues. V lost 4 bases to trimming and J lost 3 bases, with 13 bases between them. This CDR3 is CASSLGGVPNQPQHF. The CDR3 DNA reads as TGCGCCAGCAGCCTGGGGGGAGTACCCAATCAGCCCCAGCATTTT.

The chain links TRBV5-8 to TRBJ2-5; D not certain. The DNA end is a closer match to TRBJ2-7, so the J assignment may be wrong. This CDR3 is built from 13 residues. The V gene's germline CDR1 is SGHTS and CDR2 YDEGEE. The CDR3 loop reads CASSRHPIYEQYF. The CDR3 DNA reads TGTGCCAGCAGCCGACACCCCATCTACGAGCAGTACTTC.

This sequence joins TRBV7-6 and TRBJ2-2; D is perhaps TRBD1 (5 bases). In germline, CDR1 is SGHVS, CDR2 FNYEAQ. Trimming cost V 5 bases and J 6 bases, with 19 bases left between them. The CDR3 covers 16 residues. CDR3 in DNA: TGTGCCAGCAGCAACAAAAGGGGAACAAAGGCCGGGGAGCTGTTTTTT. This translates into CASSNKRGTKAGELFF.

This chain uses TRBV6-5 with TRBJ2-7; D remains ambiguous. This CDR3 region has 13 residues. V gave up 2 bases and J gave up 4 bases, with 9 bases separating them. Germline V gives CDR1 MNHEY, CDR2 SVGAGI. The CDR3 protein is CASSYRQTYEQYF. The CDR3 nucleotides are TGTGCCAGCAGTTACCGGCAGACGTACGAGCAGTACTTC.

V is TRBV7-9 and J is TRBJ2-7; D uncertain. Between the trimmed V and J ends, which lost 0 bases and 3 bases, there was a span of 6 bases. The V gene's germline CDR1 is SEHNR and CDR2 FQNEAQ (reference sequence). This CDR3 has 13 amino acids. The CDR3, as DNA: TGTGCCAGCAGCTTAGCCCTCTTCTACGAGCAGTACTTC. Translated, it gives CASSLALFYEQYF.

The DNA of the CDR3 is TGTGCCAGTAGTGTACCCCCCCGGGAAGGCTTGACCTACGAGCAGTACTTC. Encoded protein: CASSVPPREGLTYEQYF. V usage is TRBV19 and J usage is TRBJ2-7; a possible D gene is TRBD2 (5 bases). The germline V gene encodes CDR1 LNHDA and CDR2 SQIVND (reference sequence). The CDR3 sequence is 17 residues long. The ends were cut back, 5 bases at V and 2 bases at J, with 22 bases in the middle.

V and J are TRBV6-5 and TRBJ1-4, with 9 bases matching TRBD1. The germline V gene has CDR1 MNHEY and CDR2 SVGAGI. This CDR3 has 15 residues. V was clipped by 8 bases and J by 2 bases; unmatched bases: 6. CDR3 nucleotides: TGTGCCAGCCGCGAACAGGGGGCTACTAATGAAAAACTGTTTTTT. This translates into CASREQGATNEKLFF.

This clone was seen a single time. This chain connects TRBV10-3 to TRBJ2-5; D remains unclear. The CDR3 is made up of 12 amino acids. The V end lost 6 bases, the J end lost 5 bases, and 10 bases lay between the germline ends. Germline CDR1 and CDR2: ENHRY and SYGVKD. The CDR3 spells CAIRGKGETQYF. CDR3 DNA: TGTGCCATCAGGGGTAAAGGGGAGACCCAGTACTTC.

The chain has TRBV27 and TRBJ2-2; D may be TRBD1 (6 bases). Trimming left V 6 bases short and J 4 bases short, with 12 bases between. The CDR3 loop spans 14 amino acids. Germline CDR1 reads MNHEY; CDR2 reads SMNVEV (reference sequence). The DNA of the CDR3 is TGTGCCAGCAGGTCATACAGGGCCACCGGGGAGCTGTTTTTT. Protein product: CASRSYRATGELFF.

The chain recombines TRBV27 with TRBJ2-3; possibly TRBD1 or TRBD2 for D (5 bases each). V was shortened by 6 bases and J by 1 base, with 14 bases between the two germline ends. The germline CDR1 and CDR2 sequences are MNHEY and SMNVEV (reference sequence). The CDR3 covers 15 residues. CDR3 nucleotide sequence: TGTGCCAGCAGGGAGGAGGTGGGGCGCACAGATACGCAGTATTTT. The encoded protein is CASREEVGRTDTQYF.

This chain links TRBV11-2 with TRBJ2-2; D gene uncertain. Germline lookup yields CDR1 SGHAT and CDR2 FQNNGV. This CDR3 region has 16 residues. V was trimmed by 0 bases and J by 4 bases, leaving 12 bases between them. The CDR3: CASSLERRVVTGELFF. Here the CDR3 DNA reads TGTGCCAGCAGCTTAGAACGGAGAGTGGTCACCGGGGAGCTGTTTTTT.

The gene calls are TRBV9 and TRBJ2-1, with a weak D call TRBD2 (5 bases). The CDR3 runs 15 residues. Per the germline V gene, CDR1 is SGDLS and CDR2 is YYNGEE. V was shortened by 2 bases and J by 1 base, with 10 bases between the two germline ends. The CDR3 nucleotides read TGTGCCAGCAGCGTTGGCGCGGGTTCCTACAATGAGCAGTTCTTC. This codes for CASSVGAGSYNEQFF.

This chain connects TRBV12-5 to TRBJ2-5, with D possibly matching TRBD1 (6 bases). Trimming cost V 6 bases and J 5 bases, with 16 bases left between them. The CDR3 runs 14 residues. Germline values: CDR1 LGHNT, CDR2 FRNRAP. The CDR3 coding sequence is TGTGCTAGTGGCCTGGGACAAATTGGGGAGACCCAGTACTTC. The encoded protein is CASGLGQIGETQYF.

As concerns this clone: A junction boundary mismatches the germline segment, possibly from a read error. The sample has other DNA sequences that encode this CDR3 too. The rearrangement joins TRBV6-4 to TRBJ2-2, with D hard to call. The CDR3 consists of 14 residues. Germline V CDR1 and CDR2: MRHNA, SNTAGT. The CDR3 protein is CASSDSDNTGELFF. The CDR3 DNA sequence: TGCGCCAGCAGTGACTCGGACAACACCGGGGAGCTGTTTTTT.

V gene TRBV28 combines with J gene TRBJ2-1; no firm D call. The CDR3 runs to 11 residues. V lost 3 bases and J lost 8, with 5 bases in between. CDR1 and CDR2 (germline): MDHEN, SYDVKM. CDR3 amino acids: CASSFWDEQFF. The CDR3 bases are TGTGCCAGCAGTTTTTGGGATGAGCAGTTCTTC.

This chain joins TRBV19 and TRBJ2-7; 10 positions match TRBD2. V trimming: 5 bases; J trimming: 5 bases; junction bases outside the gene matches: 12. The CDR3 has 16 residues. The germline CDR1 and CDR2 sequences are LNHDA and SQIVND (reference sequence). The chain's CDR3 is CASSPQRASGSHEQYF. The CDR3 region has the DNA TGTGCCAGTAGTCCTCAGCGGGCTAGCGGGAGCCACGAGCAGTACTTC.

This clone was counted only a few times. The chain has TRBV7-8 and TRBJ1-2; D uncertain. The CDR3 extends over 12 amino acids. Germline CDR1 reads SGHVS; CDR2 reads FQNEAQ. V was clipped by 5 bases and J by 4 bases, with 8 bases between them. This chain's CDR3 is CASSDYVYGYTF. The DNA of the CDR3 is TGTGCCAGCAGCGACTACGTCTATGGCTACACCTTC.

This chain joins TRBV28 and TRBJ1-2; possible D gene TRBD1, 6 bases. CDR1 and CDR2 from the germline V gene are MDHEN and SYDVKM. The CDR3 runs to 13 residues. V lost 5 bases and J lost 8, with 15 bases in between. The chain's CDR3 is CASSPRGVAGYTF. The CDR3 DNA reads as TGTGCCAGCAGTCCTAGGGGGGTCGCGGGCTACACCTTC.

V is TRBV4-1 and J is TRBJ1-4, with D maybe TRBD1 (6 bases). The V end was cut by 3 bases, the J end by 5 bases, with 16 bases between. CDR1 is MGHRA and CDR2 is YSYEKL in the germline V gene. The CDR3 contains 16 residues. The DNA of the CDR3 is TGCGCCAGCAGCCAGCCTGGCGGGGGGCGGAATGAAAAACTGTTTTTT. It specifies CASSQPGGGRNEKLFF.

V is TRBV28 and J is TRBJ1-2, with D unresolved. The CDR3 sequence is 12 residues long. The V gene lost 4 bases and the J gene lost 8 bases, with 11 bases spanning the gap. CDR1 is MDHEN, CDR2 SYDVKM, per germline. CDR3 sequence: CASSSALAGYTF. Written as DNA, the CDR3 is TGTGCCAGCAGTTCGGCCCTGGCGGGCTACACCTTC.

J is TRBJ1-1 and V is TRBV7-8, with D maybe TRBD1 (6 bases). With 6 bases removed from V and 0 bases from J, the gap between germline ends came to 14 bases. This CDR3 contains 15 residues. Germline V gene sequence: CDR1 SGHVS, CDR2 FQNEAQ. This CDR3 is CASRLQGTMNTEAFF. CDR3 DNA: TGTGCCAGCAGGCTACAGGGAACTATGAACACTGAAGCTTTCTTT.

The chain has TRBV28 and TRBJ1-5, with TRBD1 identical over 11 bases. The CDR3 is made up of 15 amino acids. V shed 1 base and J 6 bases; nucleotides not matched to a gene: 2. Germline CDR1 is MDHEN and CDR2 is SYDVKM. The CDR3 DNA sequence: TGTGCCAGCAGTTTATTGGGACAGGGGGTTCAGCCCCAGCATTTT. This sequence encodes CASSLLGQGVQPQHF.

The chain has TRBV7-8 and TRBJ2-7; weak D call: TRBD1 (6 bases). In germline, CDR1 is SGHVS, CDR2 FQNEAQ. This CDR3 region has 17 residues. V lost 1 base and J lost 3, with 19 bases in between. Here the CDR3 DNA reads TGTGCCAGCAGCTTAGGGCCCGACAGGTGGGGTTACTACGAGCAGTACTTC. Its translation: CASSLGPDRWGYYEQYF.

The chain recombines TRBV6-6 with TRBJ2-2; D assignment may be TRBD1 or TRBD2 (5 bases each). This CDR3 has 16 amino acids. Between the trimmed V and J ends, which lost 2 bases and 2 bases, there was a span of 12 bases. The germline V gene has CDR1 MNHNY and CDR2 SVGAGI (reference sequence). The DNA for the CDR3 is TGTGCCAGCAGTTACCGAGGGACGGATAACACCGGGGAGCTGTTTTTT. It encodes CASSYRGTDNTGELFF.

This sequence joins TRBV7-8 and TRBJ2-7; possible D gene TRBD1, 6 bases. Germline-derived CDR1 and CDR2 are SGHVS and FQNEAQ. Trimming shortened V by 3 bases and J by 1 base, and 19 bases separated the two germline ends. The CDR3 has 17 amino acids. In DNA form, the CDR3 reads TGTGCCAGCAGCTTGGGGACACGGGGAGCTTCATCCTACGAGCAGTACTTC. Protein sequence: CASSLGTRGASSYEQYF.

The chain carries TRBV4-1 and TRBJ2-1; weak D call: TRBD2 (6 bases). CDR3 length: 14 residues. Germline V lookup: CDR1 MGHRA, CDR2 YSYEKL. V shed 3 bases and J shed 6 bases, with 12 bases lying between them. CDR3 in DNA: TGCGCCAGCAGCCACCCCGGGAGCTTCAATGAGCAGTTCTTC. Encoded protein: CASSHPGSFNEQFF.

This clone was observed a single time. The chain joins TRBV9 to TRBJ2-6, with D hard to call. The CDR3 sequence is 15 residues long. Trimming took 2 bases from V and 0 from J, leaving 6 bases between them. The germline gives CDR1 SGDLS, CDR2 YYNGEE. This CDR3 reads CASSVTSSGANVLTF. Here the CDR3 DNA reads TGTGCCAGCAGCGTGACGAGCTCTGGGGCCAACGTCCTGACTTTC.

The table lists this clone with a count of one. This chain uses TRBV19 with TRBJ2-7, with 8 nucleotides matching TRBD2. The germline V gene encodes CDR1 LNHDA and CDR2 SQIVND (reference sequence). With 3 bases clipped from V and 2 bases from J, the junction kept 12 bases outside the gene matches. The CDR3 is 17 amino acids. In DNA, the CDR3 is TGTGCCAGTAGTATTATCGGAGGACTAGCTCCCACCTACGAGCAGTACTTC. This translates into CASSIIGGLAPTYEQYF.

This sequence joins TRBV4-2 and TRBJ2-7; no reliable D call. V shed 0 bases and J shed 2 bases, with 11 bases lying between them. The CDR3 totals 15 residues. Germline assignment: CDR1 LGHNA and CDR2 YNFKEQ. The CDR3 bases are TGTGCCAGCAGCCAAGATATTTCAAACCCCTACGAGCAGTACTTC. Its protein product is CASSQDISNPYEQYF.

The V gene is TRBV5-1, the J gene TRBJ2-5; a possible D gene is TRBD2 (8 bases). The germline V gene encodes CDR1 SGHRS and CDR2 YFSETQ. Between the trimmed V and J ends, which lost 4 bases and 5 bases, there was a span of 18 bases. CDR3 size: 15 residues. CDR3 in amino acids: CASSHRGAGEETQYF. The CDR3 DNA sequence: TGCGCCAGCAGCCACAGGGGAGCGGGAGAGGAGACCCAGTACTTC.